Listed here is a single T cell receptor beta chain. Its antigen is not known. The read finishes 3 residues shy of the CDR3 end, and the germline J gene is used to complete it. This record comes from a study of T cell clonality in common variable immunodeficiency. General study results and limits: What drives increased CVID clonality needs T cell subpopulation sequencing. Common variable immunodeficiency TCR beta sequences reportedly had fewer deletions and N-nucleotide insertions.

Equal genomic DNA amounts from CVID and control samples were sequenced. Method: immunoSEQ multiplex PCR; TCRdb's copy keeps in-frame clones and lacks some. Singletons are absent from the sample, which has some 19,000 clones. Per germline, CDR1 LNHDA and CDR2 SQIVND (reference sequence). The CDR3 runs 14 residues. Trimming stripped 0 bases from V and 7 bases from J, with 10 bases between. The chain employs TRBV19 and TRBJ1-5; D unclear. The receptor was derived from a human donor with common variable immunodeficiency. The sequenced sample was peripheral blood mononuclear cells. CDR3 DNA, as far as it was read: TGTGCCAGTAGTATAGATCAAATCCGGCAGCCC. Its translation: CASSIDQIRQP. The entire CDR3 protein reads CASSIDQIRQPQHF.